Each of the 5 T cell receptor beta chains below was sequenced from the same sample in a study of OX40 agonist ivuxolimab in advanced cancers. Produced via immunoSEQ multiplex PCR; TCRdb's table is partial and in-frame only. The sample has approximately 33,000 clones, 85% to 95% seen once; the top ten hold roughly 29%. The specimen comprised CD4+ or CD8+ T cells sorted from blood, sampled in a trial of the OX40 agonist ivuxolimab. These receptors originate from an adult with an advanced solid tumor such as melanoma, head and neck, liver or kidney cancer.

As concerns this clone: Other DNA sequences in this sample translate to the same CDR3. The chain links TRBV5-4 to TRBJ2-1; D may correspond to TRBD1 or TRBD2 (5 bases each). This CDR3 is 12 amino acids long. Trimming removed 0 bases at V and 10 bases at J, with 8 bases between. From germline, CDR1 is SGHNT and CDR2 YYREEE (reference sequence). The CDR3 reads CASSLGRDEQFF. The CDR3 region has the DNA TGTGCCAGCAGCTTGGGTCGGGACGAGCAGTTCTTC. The full variable domain, with the rest looked up from reference TRBV5-4 and TRBJ2-1, is ETGVTQSPTHLIKTRGQQVTLRCSSQSGHNTVSWYQQALGQGPQFIFQYYREEENGRGNFPPRFSGLQFPNYSSELNVNALELDDSALYLCASSLGRDEQFFGPGTRLTVL.

The table lists this clone with a count of one. The chain uses TRBV2 and TRBJ2-7; a weak D match, TRBD2 (6 bases). CDR3 length equals 11 residues. Germline CDR1 is SNHLY and CDR2 is FYNNEI. The V end lost 8 bases, the J end lost 3 bases, and 8 bases lay between the germline ends. The CDR3 here is CASLGGYEQYF. As DNA, the CDR3 is TGTGCCAGCTTGGGGGGCTACGAGCAGTACTTC.

The rearrangement uses TRBV6-6 and TRBJ1-2; 9 bases map to TRBD1. Germline V CDR1 and CDR2: MNHNY, SVGAGI (reference sequence). J gave up 7 bases and V 8 bases, and 8 bases lay outside the gene matches. The CDR3 has 13 residues. Here the CDR3 DNA reads TGTGCCAGCGAGACAGGGGGAGATGCTGGCTACACCTTC. As protein: CASETGGDAGYTF.

This chain links TRBV19 with TRBJ2-5, with a tentative D call TRBD1 (6 bases). The J call is uncertain, as TRBJ2-7 better fits the DNA end. In germline, CDR1 is LNHDA, CDR2 SQIVND (reference sequence). CDR3 size: 15 residues. The CDR3 sequence: CATQGRQAYSYEQYF. DNA for the CDR3: TGTGCCACCCAAGGAAGACAGGCTTACTCCTACGAGCAGTACTTC.

The V call is TRBV27, the J call TRBJ2-7; 7 positions agree with TRBD2. V was clipped by 6 bases and J by 5 bases; unmatched bases: 4. Germline V gives CDR1 MNHEY, CDR2 SMNVEV (reference sequence). This CDR3 is built from 12 residues. Here the CDR3 reads CASSPGGDEQYF. In DNA form, the CDR3 reads TGTGCCAGCAGCCCGGGAGGCGACGAGCAGTACTTC.